These 28 T cell receptor beta chains originate from one sample sequenced in a study of blood T cell repertoires in COVID-19. TCRdb keeps only in-frame clones here, not all; method: immunoSEQ multiplex PCR. This sample has about 180,000 clones, with roughly 81% found just once. The source material was peripheral blood. The receptor source for this set is a woman of 80 years or more with COVID-19, enrolled during active disease.

The chain links TRBV7-8 to TRBJ1-5, with 8 bases aligning to TRBD1. Germline assignment: CDR1 SGHVS and CDR2 FQNEAQ. This CDR3 is built from 16 residues. With V trimmed by 2 bases and J by 1 base, 4 bases remained unmatched. The CDR3 DNA follows: TGTGCCAGCAGCTTAACAGGGGGATTGAGCAATCAGCCCCAGCATTTT. This sequence encodes CASSLTGGLSNQPQHF. The whole variable domain, remainder taken from reference TRBV7-8 and TRBJ1-5, is GAGVSQSPRYKVAKRGQDVALRCDPISGHVSLFWYQQALGQGPEFLTYFQNEAQLDKSGLPSDRFFAERPEGSVSTLKIQRTQQEDSAVYLCASSLTGGLSNQPQHFGDGTRLSIL.

J is TRBJ2-3 and V is TRBV7-2; D is perhaps TRBD2 (7 bases). V lost 5 bases and J 2 bases, leaving 26 bases between the germline ends. The length of the CDR3 is 19 residues. Germline V gene data show CDR1 as SGHTA and CDR2 as FQGNSA. The DNA for the CDR3 is TGTGCCAGCAGCGGGGGGGCCTTACAGGGCCTTACTGTCACAGATACGCAGTATTTT. It codes for CASSGGALQGLTVTDTQYF.

The sample holds a few counts of this clone. This chain joins TRBV29-1 and TRBJ2-7, with 7 bases matching TRBD1. The CDR3 has 12 amino acids. Unmatched junction bases numbered 3, after V lost 7 bases and J lost 0 bases. The germline V gene encodes CDR1 SQVTM and CDR2 ANQGSEA. DNA of the CDR3: TGCAGCGCCCGGGACAGCTCCTACGAGCAGTACTTC. This sequence encodes CSARDSSYEQYF.

The chain combines TRBV6-1 with TRBJ1-6; perhaps TRBD1 as D (6 bases). With 4 bases removed from V and 2 bases from J, the gap between germline ends came to 24 bases. CDR3 length: 20 residues. Germline CDR1 reads MNHNS; CDR2 reads SASEGT. Written as DNA, the CDR3 is TGTGCCAGCAGTGTAAAAGACAGGTCTTTAAGTAGGGCCTATAATTCACCCCTCCACTTT. This sequence encodes CASSVKDRSLSRAYNSPLHF.

The chain couples TRBV7-2 to TRBJ2-7; 10 bases agree with TRBD2. Per the germline V gene, CDR1 is SGHTA and CDR2 is FQGNSA. With 1 base clipped from V and 4 bases from J, the junction kept 7 bases outside the gene matches. The CDR3 is 16 amino acids. CDR3 residues: CASSLGHSGGFYEQYF. CDR3 nucleotide sequence: TGTGCCAGCAGCTTAGGGCATAGCGGGGGGTTTTACGAGCAGTACTTC.

This chain joins TRBV19 and TRBJ2-7; a possible D gene is TRBD1 (6 bases). V gave up 1 base and J gave up 2 bases, with 9 bases separating them. Germline lookup yields CDR1 LNHDA and CDR2 SQIVND (reference sequence). The CDR3 runs to 14 residues. The CDR3 region is CASSIARTAYEQYF. CDR3 coding DNA: TGTGCCAGTAGTATAGCCCGGACAGCCTACGAGCAGTACTTC.

The V call is TRBV19, the J call TRBJ1-1; 7 positions agree with TRBD1. The CDR3 has 16 residues. The junction had 7 bases not matched to a gene; V was cut back by 0 bases and J by 3 bases. The germline V gene has CDR1 LNHDA and CDR2 SQIVND (reference sequence). The CDR3 loop reads CASSIDPIGQDTEAFF. The CDR3 region has the DNA TGTGCCAGTAGTATAGATCCGATCGGACAGGACACTGAAGCTTTCTTT.

In its sample, this clone was seen once. The gene calls are TRBV11-3 and TRBJ2-3; a possible D gene is TRBD2 (5 bases). Germline assignment: CDR1 SGHNT and CDR2 YENEEA. This CDR3 has 15 residues. Between the trimmed V and J ends, which lost 2 bases and 6 bases, there was a span of 15 bases. The CDR3 DNA follows: TGTGCCAGCAGCTTAAAACTCCGGGGTTGGGATACGCAGTATTTT. This gives the protein CASSLKLRGWDTQYF.

This chain links TRBV27 with TRBJ1-1; TRBD1 matches at 7 bases. This CDR3 is built from 15 residues. The V gene's germline CDR1 is MNHEY and CDR2 SMNVEV (reference sequence). The V gene end was trimmed by 4 bases and the J gene end by 4 bases; junction bases not matched to a gene: 9. CDR3 sequence (DNA): TGTGCCAGCAGTTGGGACAGTATTACTGCCACTGAAGCTTTCTTT. Translation gives CASSWDSITATEAFF.

The chain uses TRBV29-1 and TRBJ2-3; maybe TRBD2 (5 bases). The germline V gene encodes CDR1 SQVTM and CDR2 ANQGSEA. V lost 4 bases to trimming and J lost 5 bases, with 10 bases between them. The CDR3 sequence is 12 residues long. The CDR3 spells CSVAIAGDTQYF. The CDR3 DNA reads as TGCAGCGTTGCCATTGCGGGAGATACGCAGTATTTT.

The chain recombines TRBV11-2 with TRBJ2-5; a possible D gene is TRBD2 (5 bases). Between the trimmed V and J ends, which lost 5 bases and 4 bases, there was a span of 20 bases. This CDR3 contains 16 residues. Germline CDR1 and CDR2: SGHAT and FQNNGV. The CDR3, as DNA: TGTGCCAGCAGCCATATCCCCACTAGAGGCAGAGAGACCCAGTACTTC. This encodes CASSHIPTRGRETQYF.

The chain combines TRBV29-1 with TRBJ2-3; 9 bases are a match to TRBD2. Germline lookup yields CDR1 SQVTM and CDR2 ANQGSEA. After removal of 2 bases from V and 4 bases from J, the junction contained 13 bases not matched to a gene. The CDR3 runs 17 residues. CDR3 sequence reads: CSVEPRRSGGMADTQYF. CDR3 DNA: TGCAGCGTTGAACCCCGTCGCAGCGGGGGGATGGCAGATACGCAGTATTTT.

The V gene is TRBV18, the J gene TRBJ1-5; D gene uncertain. Germline V gives CDR1 KGHSH, CDR2 LQKENI. The CDR3 consists of 14 residues. V was shortened by 4 bases and J by 1 base, with 8 bases between the two germline ends. The CDR3 region has the DNA TGTGCCAGCTCACTAGTTTGGAGCAATCAGCCCCAGCATTTT. Protein product: CASSLVWSNQPQHF. Full variable domain (remainder filled in from reference TRBV18 and TRBJ1-5): NAGVMQNPRHLVRRRGQEARLRCSPMKGHSHVYWYRQLPEEGLKFMVYLQKENIIDESGMPKERFSAEFPKEGPSILRIQQVVRGDSAAYFCASSLVWSNQPQHFGDGTRLSIL.

The rearrangement joins TRBV18 to TRBJ2-7; possibly TRBD2 for D (6 bases). CDR1 and CDR2 (germline): KGHSH, LQKENI. The CDR3 spans 12 residues. V shed 2 bases and J shed 6 bases, with 8 bases lying between them. The CDR3 sequence: CASSPGRFEQYF. The CDR3 nucleotides are TGTGCCAGCTCACCAGGGAGGTTCGAGCAGTACTTC.

The rearrangement links TRBV19 to TRBJ2-1, with D tentatively TRBD2 (5 bases). Germline V CDR1 and CDR2: LNHDA, SQIVND (reference sequence). The CDR3 length is 13 residues. V lost 6 bases to trimming and J lost 5 bases, with 11 bases between them. Here the CDR3 DNA reads TGTGCCAGTAGAAAGGACTGGGACAATGAGCAGTTCTTC. Protein product: CASRKDWDNEQFF.

J is TRBJ2-7 and V is TRBV5-8; possibly TRBD2 for D (6 bases). In germline, CDR1 is SGHTS, CDR2 YDEGEE. With 1 base removed from V and 3 bases from J, the gap between germline ends came to 17 bases. CDR3 length: 16 residues. DNA of the CDR3: TGTGCCAGCAGCTTGATGGGACTCCTAGTTGACTACGAGCAGTACTTC. Residues: CASSLMGLLVDYEQYF.

V is TRBV7-6 and J is TRBJ2-7, with 8 bases lining up with TRBD1. The germline gives CDR1 SGHVS, CDR2 FNYEAQ. With V trimmed by 8 bases and J by 3 bases, 3 bases remained unmatched. The CDR3 is 12 amino acids. CDR3 nucleotides: TGTGCCAGCGGGACAGGTATCTACGAGCAGTACTTC. This translates into CASGTGIYEQYF. The complete variable domain, with remaining parts taken from reference TRBV7-6 and TRBJ2-7, reads GAGVSQSPRYKVTKRGQDVALRCDPISGHVSLYWYRQALGQGPEFLTYFNYEAQQDKSGLPNDRFSAERPEGSISTLTIQRTEQRDSAMYRCASGTGIYEQYFGPGTRLTVT.

The chain links TRBV24-1 to TRBJ2-6, with D uncertain. Looked up from germline, CDR1 is KGHDR and CDR2 is SFDVKD. Trimming took 9 bases from V and 2 from J, leaving 7 bases between them. The CDR3 loop spans 13 amino acids. The CDR3, as DNA: TGTGCCACCGCCGAGGCTGGGGCCAACGTCCTGACTTTC. Encoded protein: CATAEAGANVLTF.

This clone was detected only once. This chain links TRBV29-1 with TRBJ2-3; TRBD1 might be the D (5 bases). Germline CDR1 reads SQVTM; CDR2 reads ANQGSEA. The CDR3 is 14 amino acids. The V end lost 4 bases, the J end lost 0 bases, and 11 bases lay between the germline ends. CDR3 bases: TGCAGCGTTGTGGTCAGGGCTAGCACAGATACGCAGTATTTT. It is translated as CSVVVRASTDTQYF.

The chain employs TRBV7-9 and TRBJ2-3; TRBD2 matches 9 bases. CDR1 SEHNR and CDR2 FQNEAQ come from the germline V gene (reference sequence). The CDR3 totals 15 residues. With V trimmed by 1 base and J by 6 bases, 5 bases remained unmatched. CDR3 nucleotides: TGTGCCAGCAGCTTAGTAGCGGGAGTAGAGGATACGCAGTATTTT. As protein: CASSLVAGVEDTQYF.

The chain couples TRBV5-4 to TRBJ2-2, with 8 bases lining up with TRBD1. The CDR3 extends over 17 amino acids. J was trimmed by 4 bases and V by 0 bases; bases with no gene match: 8. The V gene's germline CDR1 is SGHNT and CDR2 YYREEE (reference sequence). In nucleotides, the CDR3 is TGTGCCAGCAGCTTGGCCCCGCAGGGGGCGAGCACCGGGGAGCTGTTTTTT. Its protein product is CASSLAPQGASTGELFF.

V gene TRBV6-5 combines with J gene TRBJ2-5, with D maybe TRBD2 (6 bases). This CDR3 spans 15 amino acids. Per germline, CDR1 MNHEY and CDR2 SVGAGI. Trimming shortened V by 2 bases and J by 2 bases, and 12 bases separated the two germline ends. In DNA, the CDR3 is TGTGCCAGCAGTTACGCGCCGGGACTGCAAGAGACCCAGTACTTC. This gives the protein CASSYAPGLQETQYF.

The CDR3 is CASSLTLQGRETQYF. The DNA of the CDR3 is TGTGCCAGCAGCTTAACACTCCAGGGGAGAGAGACCCAGTACTTC. The V call is TRBV7-2, the J call TRBJ2-5; the D gene is possibly TRBD1 (6 bases). The V gene lost 2 bases and the J gene lost 4 bases, with 14 bases spanning the gap. CDR3 length: 15 residues. The V gene's germline CDR1 is SGHTA and CDR2 FQGNSA.

This clone came up a few times. J is TRBJ1-6 and V is TRBV28; 7 bases are shared with TRBD1. Germline assignment: CDR1 MDHEN and CDR2 SYDVKM. The CDR3 consists of 15 residues. J was trimmed by 10 bases and V by 5 bases; bases with no gene match: 11. The CDR3 sequence: CASSVGGRGDSPLHF. CDR3 nucleotides: TGTGCCAGCAGTGTGGGTGGCAGGGGGGACTCACCCCTCCACTTT.

The genes are TRBV5-1 and TRBJ2-3, with 7 bases that match TRBD2. Germline CDR1 and CDR2: SGHRS and YFSETQ. J lost 1 base, V lost 0 bases, and 5 bases had no gene match. There are 16 residues in the CDR3. The CDR3 region has the DNA TGCGCCAGCAGCTTGGCCTCTAGCGGACGCACAGATACGCAGTATTTT. Translation gives CASSLASSGRTDTQYF.

The V gene is TRBV4-3, the J gene TRBJ2-6; TRBD2 is a possible D gene (6 bases). Germline V gene data show CDR1 as LGHNA and CDR2 as YSLEER. V gave up 4 bases and J gave up 0 bases, with 10 bases separating them. The CDR3 sequence is 16 residues long. The chain's CDR3 is CASSRDWSSGANVLTF. The CDR3 DNA sequence: TGCGCCAGCAGCCGGGACTGGAGCTCTGGGGCCAACGTCCTGACTTTC.

This chain connects TRBV11-2 to TRBJ1-1; 12 bases align to TRBD1. Germline values: CDR1 SGHAT, CDR2 FQNNGV. The CDR3 is made up of 16 amino acids. Trimming at V came to 3 bases and at J to 9 bases, leaving 11 bases not matched to a gene. CDR3 nucleotide sequence: TGTGCCAGCAGCTTCGGAGCTTCGGGGACAGGGGGCAAAGCTTTCTTT. It codes for CASSFGASGTGGKAFF.

The J gene is TRBJ2-7, the V gene TRBV15, with no clear D. Germline-derived CDR1 and CDR2 are LNHNV and YYDKDF (reference sequence). Trimming took 1 base from V and 9 from J, leaving 10 bases between them. This CDR3 is built from 12 residues. Written as DNA, the CDR3 is TGTGCCACCAGCAGAGGAGGTCAGTCGCAGTACTTC. Translating it yields CATSRGGQSQYF. The complete variable domain, with remaining parts taken from reference TRBV15 and TRBJ2-7, reads DAMVIQNPRYQVTQFGKPVTLSCSQTLNHNVMYWYQQKSSQAPKLLFHYYDKDFNNEADTPDNFQSRRPNTSFCFLDIRSPGLGDTAMYLCATSRGGQSQYFGPGTRLTVT.